This section outlines one T cell receptor (beta chain) sequence together with its context. As yet, its antigen is unknown. These data come from a study of molecular identifiers for immune sequencing clone quantification. General observations from the study: Identical TCR molecules that share a barcode could lead to an underestimation of highly expanded clone sizes. Spiked-in Jurkat TCR RNA corresponding to one cell was reported as detectable against 1 million or so naive cells. It was shown that clones above 20 RNA copies held over 99% of effector molecules, but under 1% in naive cells.

From the PCR reads, TCRdb called clonotypes with MiXCR, one entry per CDR3 protein. The table has over 600,000 distinct CDR3 sequences, nearly 20% seen once. The length of the CDR3 is 11 residues. Germline V gene sequence: CDR1 MNHNS, CDR2 SASEGT. The germline V and J ends were trimmed by 8 bases and 4 bases, with 8 bases remaining between them. The sequenced sample consisted of naive CD8+ T cells from blood, with Jurkat cell RNA spiked in. The subset was: FACS-sorted CD8+CD4-CCR7+CD45RA+ naive T cells. The chain combines TRBV6-1 with TRBJ1-2; D remains unclear. The receptor comes from a human donor in good health. Some libraries in this study had Jurkat cell RNA spiked in. As DNA, the CDR3 is TGTGCCAGCGTGGGTGCCTATGGCTACACCTTC. Its translation is CASVGAYGYTF.